The next 23 T cell receptor beta chains were all read from a single sample in a study of blood T cell repertoires in COVID-19. The repertoire was sequenced with immunoSEQ multiplex PCR; TCRdb's copy has only in-frame clones and lacks some. This table holds 160,000 or so clones, 75% to 85% found once. The specimen sequenced was peripheral blood. These receptors came from a human donor in a cohort sampled during active COVID-19.

The CDR3, as DNA: TGTGCCAGCTCACCACCCACGCGACAGGGGGGCTCCTACGAGCAGTACTTC. It specifies CASSPPTRQGGSYEQYF. The genes are TRBV18 and TRBJ2-7, with 9 bases lining up with TRBD1. CDR3 length: 17 amino acids. The J segment lost 0 bases and the V segment lost 0 bases, leaving 6 bases of the junction unmatched. CDR1 KGHSH and CDR2 LQKENI come from the germline V gene.

This clone appeared a few times. The gene calls are TRBV6-1 and TRBJ2-7, with D maybe TRBD1 (5 bases). Looked up from germline, CDR1 is MNHNS and CDR2 is SASEGT. This CDR3 region has 15 residues. V shed 2 bases and J shed 1 base, with 12 bases lying between them. The CDR3 region has the DNA TGTGCCAGCAGTGAATGGGGCCTTAAGTCCTACGAGCAGTACTTC. It codes for CASSEWGLKSYEQYF.

The V gene is TRBV28, the J gene TRBJ2-7; tentatively, D is TRBD1 (6 bases). The CDR3 sequence is 12 residues long. CDR1 and CDR2 from the germline V gene are MDHEN and SYDVKM. Trimming removed 6 bases at V and 3 bases at J, with 9 bases between. The CDR3 bases are TGTGCCAGCAGCGGACAGATCTACGAGCAGTACTTC. Protein sequence: CASSGQIYEQYF.

This clone was counted only a few times. The chain links TRBV12-5 to TRBJ1-2; 7 bases line up with TRBD1. Germline CDR1 is LGHNT and CDR2 is FRNRAP. V lost 5 bases and J lost 5; bases outside the gene matches: 5. CDR3 length equals 13 residues. Here the CDR3 reads CASGTTGRYGYTF. CDR3 nucleotides: TGTGCTAGTGGTACGACAGGGAGGTATGGCTACACCTTC. Full variable domain (rest looked up from reference TRBV12-5 and TRBJ1-2): DARVTQTPRHKVTEMGQEVTMRCQPILGHNTVFWYRQTMMQGLELLAYFRNRAPLDDSGMPKDRFSAEMPDATLATLKIQPSEPRDSAVYFCASGTTGRYGYTFGSGTRLTVV.

The chain employs TRBV4-1 and TRBJ2-7; D is possibly TRBD1 (6 bases). CDR1 and CDR2 (germline): MGHRA, YSYEKL. CDR3 size: 16 residues. V lost 3 bases to trimming and J lost 2 bases, with 17 bases between them. CDR3 in DNA: TGCGCCAGCAGCCATCCGGGGACATCCTGGGCCTACGAGCAGTACTTC. Amino acid sequence: CASSHPGTSWAYEQYF.

This clone came up a few times. The genes are TRBV19 and TRBJ2-7, with D perhaps matching TRBD1 (6 bases). Trimming stripped 4 bases from V and 2 bases from J, with 18 bases between. Germline values: CDR1 LNHDA, CDR2 SQIVND (reference sequence). CDR3 length: 16 residues. The CDR3 region is CASSTYRVGSTYEQYF. CDR3 DNA sequence: TGTGCCAGTAGTACTTACAGGGTAGGCTCCACCTACGAGCAGTACTTC.

The chain uses TRBV5-4 and TRBJ2-7; 8 nucleotides align to TRBD1. The V segment lost 0 bases and the J segment 5 bases; nucleotides outside the gene matches: 10. CDR1 is SGHNT and CDR2 is YYREEE in the germline V gene (reference sequence). This CDR3 contains 16 residues. This CDR3 reads CASSLGGRQGLDEQYF. The CDR3 DNA reads as TGTGCCAGCAGCTTGGGTGGGCGACAGGGGCTTGACGAGCAGTACTTC.

The rearrangement uses TRBV27 and TRBJ2-3; D gene uncertain. The CDR3 covers 13 residues. Per germline, CDR1 MNHEY and CDR2 SMNVEV (reference sequence). The V and J ends lost 0 bases and 2 bases respectively, with 3 bases between them. The CDR3 DNA reads as TGTGCCAGCAGTTTATCGTACACAGATACGCAGTATTTT. Protein: CASSLSYTDTQYF.

V is TRBV7-2 and J is TRBJ2-7; 9 nucleotides agree with TRBD1. Germline lookup yields CDR1 SGHTA and CDR2 FQGNSA. The CDR3 sequence is 15 residues long. The V gene end was trimmed by 1 base and the J gene end by 1 base; junction bases not matched to a gene: 2. The CDR3 sequence: CASSLVGTGSYEQYF. The CDR3 DNA sequence: TGTGCCAGCAGCTTAGTCGGGACAGGGTCCTACGAGCAGTACTTC.

The chain combines TRBV6-5 with TRBJ1-5; D unresolved. The CDR3 totals 15 residues. Germline V CDR1 and CDR2: MNHEY, SVGAGI. V was clipped by 6 bases and J by 0 bases, with 12 bases between them. This CDR3 reads CASRIRVYSNQPQHF. CDR3 coding DNA: TGTGCCAGCAGGATACGGGTATATAGCAATCAGCCCCAGCATTTT.

CDR3 nucleotides: TGTGCCAGCAGCCAAGAGGGGACTAGGGGGGAGACCCAGTACTTC. Its protein is CASSQEGTRGETQYF. This rearrangement joins TRBV3-1 (or the pseudogene TRBV3-2) to TRBJ2-5, with 8 bases matching TRBD2. Trimming took 0 bases from V and 5 from J; bases not matched to a gene: 5. CDR3 length: 15 residues. Germline-derived CDR1 and CDR2 are LGHDT and YNNKEL (reference sequence).

The V gene is TRBV29-1, the J gene TRBJ1-2; 8 bases are shared with TRBD1. Germline V gene sequence: CDR1 SQVTM, CDR2 ANQGSEA. The V and J ends lost 2 bases and 4 bases, in that order; junction bases with no gene match: 6. The CDR3 contains 14 residues. The CDR3 protein is CSVEPTGDGYGYTF. The CDR3 region has the DNA TGCAGCGTTGAACCGACAGGGGATGGCTATGGCTACACCTTC.

The genes are TRBV19 and TRBJ2-6; D not certain. The CDR3 contains 16 residues. V lost 1 base and J 2 bases, leaving 9 bases between the germline ends. The germline V gene encodes CDR1 LNHDA and CDR2 SQIVND (reference sequence). The CDR3 loop reads CASSIGSVAGANVLTF. The CDR3 DNA is TGTGCCAGTAGTATAGGTTCGGTTGCTGGGGCCAACGTCCTGACTTTC.

This sequence joins TRBV27 and TRBJ2-7; TRBD1 matches at 9 bases. The V and J ends lost 4 bases and 3 bases, in that order; junction bases with no gene match: 7. The CDR3 runs 15 residues. Per germline, CDR1 MNHEY and CDR2 SMNVEV (reference sequence). CDR3 DNA sequence: TGTGCCAGCAGTTCCCCCGGGACAGGGTACTACGAGCAGTACTTC. Translating gives CASSSPGTGYYEQYF.

The gene calls are TRBV20-1 and TRBJ2-3, with 7 positions matching TRBD2. The germline gives CDR1 DFQATT, CDR2 SNEGSKA (reference sequence). Trimming took 6 bases from V and 2 from J; bases not matched to a gene: 11. This CDR3 is built from 15 residues. The DNA of the CDR3 is TGCAGTGCGAGTCCGGCGGGGGTGACCACAGATACGCAGTATTTT. This encodes CSASPAGVTTDTQYF.

The V and J genes are TRBV19 and TRBJ2-1, with D perhaps matching TRBD2 (5 bases). Germline values: CDR1 LNHDA, CDR2 SQIVND (reference sequence). V was cut by 11 bases and J by 4 bases, with 15 bases left in between. The CDR3 is 13 amino acids. CDR3 region: CASWAGRYNEQFF. CDR3 nucleotides: TGTGCCTCCTGGGCGGGTCGATACAATGAGCAGTTCTTC. Drawing the rest from reference TRBV19 and TRBJ2-1, the complete variable domain is DGGITQSPKYLFRKEGQNVTLSCEQNLNHDAMYWYRQDPGQGLRLIYYSQIVNDFQKGDIAEGYSVSREKKESFPLTVTSAQKNPTAFYLCASWAGRYNEQFFGPGTRLTVL.

The gene calls are TRBV5-4 and TRBJ2-5; 11 bases line up with TRBD2. In germline, CDR1 is SGHNT, CDR2 YYREEE (reference sequence). The CDR3 extends over 20 amino acids. V shed 3 bases and J 5 bases; nucleotides not matched to a gene: 21. The DNA for the CDR3 is TGTGCCAGCAGCTCCGGACTACTAGCGGGAGACTGGACCGCTGGGGAGACCCAGTACTTC. It yields the protein CASSSGLLAGDWTAGETQYF.

This clone was found a few times. The rearrangement joins TRBV4-2 to TRBJ2-1; D not certain. The germline gives CDR1 LGHNA, CDR2 YNFKEQ. The V and J ends lost 0 bases and 8 bases respectively, with 17 bases between them. The CDR3 length is 16 residues. For the CDR3, the DNA is TGTGCCAGCAGCCAAGACCCAGCGACCTATGAGGATGAGCAGTTCTTC. It yields the protein CASSQDPATYEDEQFF.

The V call is TRBV5-1, the J call TRBJ2-2, with TRBD1 matching 8 bases. CDR3 length: 17 residues. Germline-derived CDR1 and CDR2 are SGHRS and YFSETQ. The V gene end was trimmed by 6 bases and the J gene end by 2 bases; junction bases not matched to a gene: 12. The CDR3: CASTLPRDRQNTGELFF. The CDR3 nucleotides are TGCGCCAGCACCCTCCCCCGGGACAGGCAAAACACCGGGGAGCTGTTTTTT.

The chain couples TRBV25-1 to TRBJ2-1; 7 bases are shared with TRBD2. V trimming: 4 bases; J trimming: 4 bases; junction bases outside the gene matches: 4. CDR1 is MGHDK and CDR2 is SYGVNS in the germline V gene. The CDR3 loop spans 14 amino acids. The CDR3 reads CASSGPSGYNEQFF. The CDR3 coding sequence is TGTGCCAGCAGTGGTCCTAGCGGATACAATGAGCAGTTCTTC. The full variable domain, in which reference TRBV25-1 and TRBJ2-1 provide the parts outside the CDR3, is EADIYQTPRYLVIGTGKKITLECSQTMGHDKMYWYQQDPGMELHLIHYSYGVNSTEKGDLSSESTVSRIRTEHFPLTLESARPSHTSQYLCASSGPSGYNEQFFGPGTRLTVL.

The chain recombines TRBV4-2 with TRBJ2-7; D not certain. V lost 0 bases and J 4 bases, leaving 7 bases between the germline ends. This CDR3 comprises 13 residues. CDR1 and CDR2 (germline): LGHNA, YNFKEQ. CDR3 sequence: CASSQDHSYEQYF. The CDR3 DNA reads TGTGCCAGCAGCCAAGATCACTCGTACGAGCAGTACTTC.

This clone occurred once. The chain carries TRBV2 and TRBJ1-5; a weak D match, TRBD1 (6 bases). This CDR3 has 14 residues. The V and J ends lost 4 bases and 6 bases respectively, with 13 bases between them. Germline loops: CDR1 SNHLY, CDR2 FYNNEI. Written as DNA, the CDR3 is TGTGCCAGCAGTGGACAGGCTGTCAGTCAGCCCCAGCATTTT. Its protein is CASSGQAVSQPQHF.

The rearrangement joins TRBV15 to TRBJ2-7; TRBD2 matches 7 bases. CDR1 and CDR2 from the germline V gene are LNHNV and YYDKDF (reference sequence). The CDR3 has 15 residues. J gave up 6 bases and V 1 base, and 9 bases lay outside the gene matches. CDR3 loop: CATSRARGGLPEQYF. CDR3 nucleotides: TGTGCCACCAGCAGAGCTCGCGGGGGACTACCCGAGCAGTACTTC.